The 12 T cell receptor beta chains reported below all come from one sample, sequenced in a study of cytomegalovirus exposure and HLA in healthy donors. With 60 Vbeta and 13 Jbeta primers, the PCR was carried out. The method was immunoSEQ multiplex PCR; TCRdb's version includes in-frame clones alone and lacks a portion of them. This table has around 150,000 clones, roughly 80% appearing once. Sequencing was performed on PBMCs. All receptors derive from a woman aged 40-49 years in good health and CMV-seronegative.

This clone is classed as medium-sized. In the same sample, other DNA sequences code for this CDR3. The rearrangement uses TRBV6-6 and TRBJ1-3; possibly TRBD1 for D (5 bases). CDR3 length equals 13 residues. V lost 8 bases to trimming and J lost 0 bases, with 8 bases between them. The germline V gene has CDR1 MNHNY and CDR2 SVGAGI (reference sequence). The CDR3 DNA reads TGTGCCAGCCGAGACAGCTCTGGAAACACCATATATTTT. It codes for CASRDSSGNTIYF.

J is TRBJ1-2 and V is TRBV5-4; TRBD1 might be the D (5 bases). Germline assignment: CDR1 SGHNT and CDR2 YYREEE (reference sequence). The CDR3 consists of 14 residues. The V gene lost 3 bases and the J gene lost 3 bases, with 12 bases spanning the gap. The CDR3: CASSWGGVDYGYTF. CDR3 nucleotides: TGTGCCAGCAGCTGGGGGGGGGTGGACTATGGCTACACCTTC.

CDR3 DNA sequence: TGCGCCAGCAGTGAGTCGGTAGCGGGAGCCGGTGAGCAGTTCTTC. It codes for CASSESVAGAGEQFF. The J gene is TRBJ2-1, the V gene TRBV10-1, with 9 bases aligning to TRBD2. CDR1 is WNHNN, CDR2 SYGVQD, per germline (reference sequence). V lost 0 bases to trimming and J lost 9 bases; unmatched junction nucleotides: 6. The CDR3 runs 15 residues.

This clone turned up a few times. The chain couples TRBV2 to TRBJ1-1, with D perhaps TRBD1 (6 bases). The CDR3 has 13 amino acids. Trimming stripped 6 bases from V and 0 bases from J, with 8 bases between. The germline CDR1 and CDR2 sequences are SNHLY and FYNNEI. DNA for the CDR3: TGTGCCAGCAGAGACAGGTTGAACACTGAAGCTTTCTTT. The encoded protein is CASRDRLNTEAFF.

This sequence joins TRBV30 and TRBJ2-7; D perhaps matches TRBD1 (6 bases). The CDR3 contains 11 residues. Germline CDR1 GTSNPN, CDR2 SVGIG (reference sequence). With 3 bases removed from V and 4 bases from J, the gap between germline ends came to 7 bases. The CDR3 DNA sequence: TGTGCCTGGAGACAGGGTTACGAGCAGTACTTC. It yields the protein CAWRQGYEQYF.

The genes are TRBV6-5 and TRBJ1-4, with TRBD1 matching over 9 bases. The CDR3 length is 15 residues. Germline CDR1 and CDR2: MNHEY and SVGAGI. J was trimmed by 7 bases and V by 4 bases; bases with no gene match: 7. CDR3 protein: CASSSHGTGSEKLFF. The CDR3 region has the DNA TGTGCCAGCAGTTCACACGGGACAGGGAGTGAAAAACTGTTTTTT.

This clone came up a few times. The DNA of the CDR3 is TGTGCCAGCACTTACAGTTGGGGCCCCGGGACAGGAGACTACAATGAGCAGTTCTTC. This codes for CASTYSWGPGTGDYNEQFF. The rearrangement uses TRBV28 and TRBJ2-1, with 8 bases aligning to TRBD1. Germline-derived CDR1 and CDR2 are MDHEN and SYDVKM. The J segment lost 3 bases and the V segment lost 7 bases, leaving 20 bases of the junction unmatched. The CDR3 is 19 amino acids.

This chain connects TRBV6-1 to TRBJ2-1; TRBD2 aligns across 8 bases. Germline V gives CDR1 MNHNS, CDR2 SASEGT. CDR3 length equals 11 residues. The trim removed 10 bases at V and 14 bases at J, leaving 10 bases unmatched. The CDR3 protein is CANPGRGCKFF. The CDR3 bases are TGTGCCAACCCCGGGAGGGGTTGTAAGTTCTTC.

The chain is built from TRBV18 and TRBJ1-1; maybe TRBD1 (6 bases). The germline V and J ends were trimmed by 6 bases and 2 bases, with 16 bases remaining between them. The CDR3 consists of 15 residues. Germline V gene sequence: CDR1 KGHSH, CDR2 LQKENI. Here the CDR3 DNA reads TGTGCCAGCTCTTCCCGGGAAGGGGGTAACACTGAAGCTTTCTTT. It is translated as CASSSREGGNTEAFF. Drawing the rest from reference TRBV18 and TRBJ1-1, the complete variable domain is NAGVMQNPRHLVRRRGQEARLRCSPMKGHSHVYWYRQLPEEGLKFMVYLQKENIIDESGMPKERFSAEFPKEGPSILRIQQVVRGDSAAYFCASSSREGGNTEAFFGQGTRLTVV.

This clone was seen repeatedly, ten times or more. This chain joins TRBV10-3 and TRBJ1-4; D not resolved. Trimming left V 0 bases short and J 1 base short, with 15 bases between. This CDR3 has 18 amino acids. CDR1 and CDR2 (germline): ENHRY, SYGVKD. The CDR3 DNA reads TGTGCCATCAGTGAGTCGGCACAGCAGCAAAAAACTAATGAAAAACTGTTTTTT. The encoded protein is CAISESAQQQKTNEKLFF.

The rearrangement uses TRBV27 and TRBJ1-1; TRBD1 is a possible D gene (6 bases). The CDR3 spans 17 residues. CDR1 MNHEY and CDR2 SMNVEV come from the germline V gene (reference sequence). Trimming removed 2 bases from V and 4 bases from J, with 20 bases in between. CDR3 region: CASSLVGPGGGGTEAFF. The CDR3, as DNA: TGTGCCAGCAGTTTAGTTGGACCGGGGGGGGGCGGCACTGAAGCTTTCTTT.

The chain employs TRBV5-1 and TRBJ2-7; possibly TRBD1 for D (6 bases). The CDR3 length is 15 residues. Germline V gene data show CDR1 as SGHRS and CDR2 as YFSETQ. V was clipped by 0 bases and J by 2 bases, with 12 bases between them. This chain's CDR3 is CASSLGSTGTYEQYF. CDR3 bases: TGCGCCAGCAGCTTGGGTTCGACAGGTACCTACGAGCAGTACTTC.